The source of this TCR beta chain is a study of T cell responses to AZD1222 COVID-19 vaccine. Study outcomes and limitations: The peak T cell response came first, and repertoires were sampled only after it. Close to half of spike-specific TCRs reportedly recognize unmutated variant regions.

Germline CDR1 is MNHNS and CDR2 is SASEGT. V was pared by 1 base and J by 8 bases, with 9 bases between. CDR3 size: 14 residues. Of note for this clone: Its matching antigen is unknown.

Clones were sequenced by immunoSEQ multiplex PCR, and TCRdb holds only the in-frame ones, with some missing. The table has 85,000 to 110,000 clones, 91% seen once. The sequencing here drew on peripheral blood, taken on day 0 of AZD1222 vaccination. The genes are TRBV6-1 and TRBJ1-6; tentatively, D is TRBD1 (6 bases). The sequence derives from an adult in good health. CDR3 nucleotides: TGTGCCAGCAGTGAAGTCAGGGGACATTCACCCCTCCACTTT. It specifies CASSEVRGHSPLHF.